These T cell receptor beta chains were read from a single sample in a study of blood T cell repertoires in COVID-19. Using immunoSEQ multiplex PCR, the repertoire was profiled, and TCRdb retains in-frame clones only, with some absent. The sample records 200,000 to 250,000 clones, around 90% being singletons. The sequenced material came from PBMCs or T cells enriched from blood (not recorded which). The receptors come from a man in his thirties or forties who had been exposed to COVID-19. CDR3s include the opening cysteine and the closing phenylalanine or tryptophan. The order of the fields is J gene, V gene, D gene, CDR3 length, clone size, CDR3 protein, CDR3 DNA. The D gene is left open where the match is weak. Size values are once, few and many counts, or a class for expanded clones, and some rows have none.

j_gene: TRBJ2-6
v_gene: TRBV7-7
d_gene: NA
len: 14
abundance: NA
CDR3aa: CASAGATGANVLTF
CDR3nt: TGTGCCTCCGCAGGGGCGACCGGGGCCAACGTCCTGACTTTC

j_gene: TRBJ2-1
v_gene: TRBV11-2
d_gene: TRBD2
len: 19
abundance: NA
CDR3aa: CASSLARYSGGAGVSEQFF
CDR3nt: TGTGCCAGCAGCTTGGCCCGTTATAGCGGGGGGGCAGGAGTTAGTGAGCAGTTCTTC

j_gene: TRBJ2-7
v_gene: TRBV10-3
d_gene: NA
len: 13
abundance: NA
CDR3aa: CAIKDSPMNEQYF
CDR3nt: TGTGCCATTAAGGACAGCCCTATGAACGAGCAGTACTTC

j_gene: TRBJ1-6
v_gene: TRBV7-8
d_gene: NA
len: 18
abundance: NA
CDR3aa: CASSHRRGRISVNSPLHF
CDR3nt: TGTGCCAGCAGCCACAGGCGGGGGCGTATATCGGTTAATTCACCCCTCCACTTT

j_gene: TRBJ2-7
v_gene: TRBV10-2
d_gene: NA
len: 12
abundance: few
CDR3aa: CASSEVVYEQYF
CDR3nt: TGCGCCAGCAGTGAGGTAGTGTACGAGCAGTACTTC

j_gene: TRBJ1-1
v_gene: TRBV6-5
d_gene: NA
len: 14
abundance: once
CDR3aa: CASLLQGMNTEAFF
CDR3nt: TGTGCCAGCTTATTGCAGGGGATGAACACTGAAGCTTTCTTT

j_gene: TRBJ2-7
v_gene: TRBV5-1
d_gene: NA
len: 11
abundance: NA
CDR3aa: CASSPGYEQYF
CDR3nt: TGCGCCAGCAGCCCCGGCTACGAGCAGTACTTC

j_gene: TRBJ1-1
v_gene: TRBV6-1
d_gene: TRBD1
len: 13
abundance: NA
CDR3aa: CASSDIQGLGTFF
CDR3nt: TGTGCCAGCAGTGACATACAGGGGTTGGGGACTTTCTTT

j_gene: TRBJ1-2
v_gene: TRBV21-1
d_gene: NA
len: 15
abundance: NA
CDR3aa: CASRGVQKANYGYTF
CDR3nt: TGTGCCAGCAGAGGAGTCCAGAAAGCTAACTATGGCTACACCTTC

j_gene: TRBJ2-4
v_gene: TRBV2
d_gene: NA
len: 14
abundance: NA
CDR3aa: CASLVWRSKNIQYF
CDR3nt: TGTGCCAGCCTAGTTTGGCGTTCCAAAAACATTCAGTACTTC

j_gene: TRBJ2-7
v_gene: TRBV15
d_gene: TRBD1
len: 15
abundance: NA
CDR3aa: CATSLPGDRDDEQYF
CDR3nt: TGTGCCACCAGCCTACCGGGGGACAGGGACGACGAGCAGTACTTC

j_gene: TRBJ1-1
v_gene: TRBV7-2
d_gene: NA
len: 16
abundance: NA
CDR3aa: CASSQNLMSVNTEAFF
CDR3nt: TGTGCCAGCAGCCAAAACCTCATGTCAGTGAACACTGAAGCTTTCTTT

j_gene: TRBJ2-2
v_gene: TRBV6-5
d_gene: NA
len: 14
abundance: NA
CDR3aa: CASRTATNTGELFF
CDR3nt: TGTGCCAGCCGGACAGCTACGAACACCGGGGAGCTGTTTTTT

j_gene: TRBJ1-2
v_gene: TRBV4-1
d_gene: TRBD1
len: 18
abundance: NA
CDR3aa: CASSQDVLGQVFPYGYTF
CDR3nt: TGCGCCAGCAGCCAAGACGTTTTAGGACAGGTGTTCCCCTATGGCTACACCTTC

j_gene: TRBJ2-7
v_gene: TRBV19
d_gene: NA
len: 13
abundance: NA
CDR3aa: CASSSQLDYEQYF
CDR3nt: TGTGCCAGTAGTAGTCAACTAGACTACGAGCAGTACTTC

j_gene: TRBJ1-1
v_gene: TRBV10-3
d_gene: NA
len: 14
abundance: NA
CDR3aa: CAISGWVENTEAFF
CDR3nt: TGTGCCATCTCAGGGTGGGTGGAGAACACTGAAGCTTTCTTT

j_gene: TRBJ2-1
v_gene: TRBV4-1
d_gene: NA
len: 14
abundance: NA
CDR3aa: CASSRAGSYNEQFF
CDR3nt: TGCGCCAGCAGCCGGGCAGGCTCCTACAATGAGCAGTTCTTC

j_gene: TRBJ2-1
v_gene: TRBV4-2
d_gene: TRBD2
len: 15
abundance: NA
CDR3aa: CASSQESAGGLRQFF
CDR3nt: TGTGCCAGCAGCCAAGAGTCTGCGGGGGGGCTTCGGCAGTTCTTC

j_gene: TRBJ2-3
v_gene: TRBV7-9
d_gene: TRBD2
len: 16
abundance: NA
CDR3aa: CASRSGTSGLTDTQYF
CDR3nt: TGTGCCAGCAGATCCGGGACTAGCGGACTCACAGATACGCAGTATTTT

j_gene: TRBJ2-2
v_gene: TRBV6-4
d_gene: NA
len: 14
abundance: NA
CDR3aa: CASSDSGGTGELFF
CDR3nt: TGTGCCAGCAGTGACTCGGGCGGGACCGGGGAGCTGTTTTTT

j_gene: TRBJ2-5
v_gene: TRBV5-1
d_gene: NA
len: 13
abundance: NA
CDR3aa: CASSRGLSETQYF
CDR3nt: TGCGCCAGCAGCCGCGGGCTGAGCGAGACCCAGTACTTC

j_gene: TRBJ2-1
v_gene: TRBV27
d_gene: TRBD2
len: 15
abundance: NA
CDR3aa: CASSLSGTRWDEQFF
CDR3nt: TGTGCCAGCAGTTTATCCGGGACTAGGTGGGATGAGCAGTTCTTC

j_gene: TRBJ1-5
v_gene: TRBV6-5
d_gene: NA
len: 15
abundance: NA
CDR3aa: CASTPMGTAVQPQHF
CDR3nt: TGTGCCAGCACCCCAATGGGAACAGCGGTTCAGCCCCAGCATTTT

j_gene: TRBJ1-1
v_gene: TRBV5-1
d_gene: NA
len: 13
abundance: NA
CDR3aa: CASSLEARTEAFF
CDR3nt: TGCGCCAGCAGCTTGGAGGCGAGGACTGAAGCTTTCTTT

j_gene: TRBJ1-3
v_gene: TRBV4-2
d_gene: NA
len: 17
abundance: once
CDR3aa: CASSQEPELVAGNTIYF
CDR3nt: TGTGCCAGCAGCCAAGAACCCGAGCTGGTTGCGGGAAACACCATATATTTT

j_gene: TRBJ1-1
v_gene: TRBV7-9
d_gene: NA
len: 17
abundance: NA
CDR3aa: CASRIVREGKFNTEAFF
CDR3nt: TGTGCCAGCAGGATAGTGCGGGAGGGGAAATTCAACACTGAAGCTTTCTTT

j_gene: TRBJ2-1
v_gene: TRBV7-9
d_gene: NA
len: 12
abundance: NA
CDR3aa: CASGERIFEQFF
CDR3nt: TGTGCCAGCGGAGAGAGGATATTTGAGCAGTTCTTC

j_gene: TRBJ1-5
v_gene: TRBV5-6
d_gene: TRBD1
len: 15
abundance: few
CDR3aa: CASSLRTGESQPQHF
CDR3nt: TGTGCCAGCAGCTTGCGGACAGGGGAGAGTCAGCCCCAGCATTTT